The following is a TCR beta chain sequence with its context. This record comes from a study of T cell changes during pregnancy in multiple sclerosis. Clones were sequenced by immunoSEQ multiplex PCR, and TCRdb holds only the in-frame ones, with some missing. This sample has roughly 72,000 clones, with approximately 93% found just once. CDR3 length: 14 residues. V dropped 3 bases and J dropped 0; count of bases not matched to a gene: 1. CDR1 is LNHDA and CDR2 is SQIVND in the germline V gene (reference sequence). This receptor was identified in a female donor with multiple sclerosis, enrolled in a pregnancy study. Sequenced here: CD4+ T cells from peripheral blood mononuclear cells, sampled after pregnancy. The chain uses TRBV19 and TRBJ2-7, with 8 bases aligning to TRBD1. Written as DNA, the CDR3 is TGTGCCAGTAGTATTACAGGGGGCTCCTACGAGCAGTACTTC. It encodes CASSITGGSYEQYF.